This TCR beta chain was sequenced for a study of blood T cell repertoires in COVID-19. Study-level information: Researchers got acute and convalescent COVID-19 samples from the United States, Italy and Spain. In each case, the material was cDNA or gDNA derived from T cells, B-cell-depleted T cells, or PBMCs.

In its sample, this clone was seen a few times. Germline V lookup: CDR1 SGHTA, CDR2 FQGNSA. V was pared by 1 base and J by 11 bases, with 14 bases between. The CDR3 length is 13 residues. In the authors' workflow: By means of reference gene primer amplification, nucleated cell counts were estimated. The data were produced by immunoSEQ multiplex PCR, yet TCRdb's version contains in-frame clones alone and is incomplete. V, J and clone size are taken as reported in that table, and D and trimming were inferred from the DNA itself. The top ten clones hold approximately 1.5% of a sample with approximately 250,000 clones, more than 65% of them seen once.

The receptor comes from a woman in her thirties or forties who had recovered from COVID-19. Source material: peripheral blood. This chain joins TRBV7-2 and TRBJ1-1, with unresolved D. The CDR3 DNA reads as TGTGCCAGCAGCTTAGTTCCGGGGATCGAGGCTTTCTTT. Its translation: CASSLVPGIEAFF. Based on the CDR3 plus reference TRBV7-2 and TRBJ1-1, the full variable domain is GAGVSQSPSNKVTEKGKDVELRCDPISGHTALYWYRQSLGQGLEFLIYFQGNSAPDKSGLPSDRFSAERTGGSVSTLTIQRTQQEDSAVYLCASSLVPGIEAFFGQGTRLTVV.